These 23 T cell receptor beta chains were all obtained from the same sample, sequenced in a study of shared clonotypes between healthy human individuals. Clones were read by immunoSEQ multiplex PCR, and TCRdb kept only the in-frame ones, dropping some. The table includes approximately 320,000 clones, around 67% detected once. Sequencing used memory CD4+ T cells sorted from blood. Subset denoted: CD45RA-negative fraction. The receptor set was obtained from a man aged 30-40 years in good health.

The chain uses TRBV19 and TRBJ2-1; D remains unclear. The CDR3 consists of 12 residues. The germline gives CDR1 LNHDA, CDR2 SQIVND (reference sequence). The V end lost 3 bases, the J end lost 12 bases, and 12 bases lay between the germline ends. The CDR3 sequence: CASSILPGVQFF. The CDR3 coding sequence is TGTGCCAGTAGTATCCTCCCGGGCGTGCAGTTCTTC.

This rearrangement joins TRBV7-2 to TRBJ2-4; 8 nucleotides line up with TRBD1. Trimming removed 7 bases from V and 9 bases from J; junction bases left unmatched: 8. The germline CDR1 and CDR2 sequences are SGHTA and FQGNSA. CDR3 length equals 13 residues. CDR3 in amino acids: CASTQSGGAIQYF. The CDR3, as DNA: TGTGCCAGCACCCAGTCAGGGGGCGCCATTCAGTACTTC.

Written as DNA, the CDR3 is TGTGCCAGCACCGGGGGGTCGAGGGAGACCCAGTACTTC. Amino acid sequence: CASTGGSRETQYF. The genes are TRBV5-8 and TRBJ2-5; TRBD2 matches at 7 bases. Losses at the gene ends were 6 bases for V and 5 bases for J; bases not matched to a gene: 7. There are 13 residues in the CDR3. Germline assignment: CDR1 SGHTS and CDR2 YDEGEE.

The chain joins TRBV9 to TRBJ1-1; the D is unclear. The CDR3 has 15 amino acids. V lost 3 bases and J lost 0, with 12 bases in between. The germline gives CDR1 SGDLS, CDR2 YYNGEE. The CDR3 nucleotides read TGTGCCAGCAGCGGCCGCGAGAACATGAACACTGAAGCTTTCTTT. This gives the protein CASSGRENMNTEAFF.

J is TRBJ2-1 and V is TRBV5-4, with D tentatively TRBD2 (6 bases). Trimming took 4 bases from V and 14 from J, leaving 16 bases between them. The CDR3 spans 12 residues. CDR1 and CDR2 from the germline V gene are SGHNT and YYREEE (reference sequence). CDR3 bases: TGTGCCAGCAGCGCCGGGACTTCCGGAGAGTTCTTC. Translation gives CASSAGTSGEFF. The full variable domain, rest sourced from reference TRBV5-4 and TRBJ2-1, is ETGVTQSPTHLIKTRGQQVTLRCSSQSGHNTVSWYQQALGQGPQFIFQYYREEENGRGNFPPRFSGLQFPNYSSELNVNALELDDSALYLCASSAGTSGEFFGPGTRLTVL.

The chain combines TRBV9 with TRBJ1-3; D may be TRBD1 (6 bases). Germline V CDR1 and CDR2: SGDLS, YYNGEE. The CDR3 runs 15 residues. V was clipped by 4 bases and J by 5 bases, with 16 bases between them. CDR3 region: CASSRGDTLRNTIYF. CDR3 sequence (DNA): TGTGCCAGCAGCCGTGGGGACACCTTACGAAACACCATATATTTT.

The rearrangement links TRBV2 to TRBJ2-1; D not certain. This CDR3 comprises 16 residues. Deletions cut 7 bases from V and 0 bases from J, with 16 bases between. The germline gives CDR1 SNHLY, CDR2 FYNNEI. DNA for the CDR3: TGTGCCAGCATGGGCCAGATCTACCGCTCCTACAATGAGCAGTTCTTC. This codes for CASMGQIYRSYNEQFF.

The chain combines TRBV9 with TRBJ2-5; TRBD2 is a possible D gene (6 bases). CDR1 is SGDLS and CDR2 is YYNGEE in the germline V gene. The CDR3 totals 14 residues. The V and J ends lost 4 bases and 4 bases respectively, with 14 bases between them. The CDR3 bases are TGTGCCAGCAGCTCCCAGACTAGTTTAGAGACCCAGTACTTC. Translation: CASSSQTSLETQYF.

The rearrangement links TRBV6-5 to TRBJ2-3, with 7 nucleotides matching TRBD2. The CDR3 consists of 15 residues. Germline CDR1 and CDR2: MNHEY and SVGAGI. The V segment lost 6 bases and the J segment 0 bases; nucleotides outside the gene matches: 6. In DNA form, the CDR3 reads TGTGCCAGCAGCCGGCGGGGGACTAGCACAGATACGCAGTATTTT. Encoded protein: CASSRRGTSTDTQYF.

The chain carries TRBV5-1 and TRBJ2-1; D is possibly TRBD2 (6 bases). The V and J ends lost 0 bases and 3 bases respectively, with 16 bases between them. The CDR3 is 17 amino acids. Looked up from germline, CDR1 is SGHRS and CDR2 is YFSETQ. CDR3 amino acids: CASSLATARRGYNEQFF. In DNA, the CDR3 is TGCGCCAGCAGCTTGGCCACGGCCCGGCGGGGCTACAATGAGCAGTTCTTC.

This chain links TRBV7-2 with TRBJ2-2; D is possibly TRBD1 (6 bases). CDR3 size: 15 residues. V was shortened by 5 bases and J by 4 bases, with 14 bases between the two germline ends. Per germline, CDR1 SGHTA and CDR2 FQGNSA. For the CDR3, the DNA is TGTGCCAGCAGCCCCTCGCCAGGGGTCACCGGGGAGCTGTTTTTT. It yields the protein CASSPSPGVTGELFF.

The gene calls are TRBV7-2 and TRBJ2-2; D not resolved. The CDR3 extends over 14 amino acids. Germline assignment: CDR1 SGHTA and CDR2 FQGNSA. Between the trimmed V and J ends, which lost 7 bases and 7 bases, there was a span of 16 bases. The CDR3 reads CASTSYGFSGELFF. In nucleotides, the CDR3 is TGTGCCAGCACCTCTTACGGGTTCAGCGGGGAGCTGTTTTTT.

The genes are TRBV6-5 and TRBJ2-4; maybe TRBD1 (5 bases). CDR1 is MNHEY, CDR2 SVGAGI, per germline. The V gene lost 9 bases and the J gene lost 9 bases, with 12 bases spanning the gap. The CDR3 covers 11 residues. This CDR3 is CASKQASIQYF. The CDR3 DNA follows: TGTGCCAGTAAACAGGCTAGCATTCAGTACTTC.

This clone was observed a single time. The V gene is TRBV29-1, the J gene TRBJ2-2, with 9 nucleotides matching TRBD1. The CDR3 has 14 amino acids. Germline trimming cut 6 bases from V and 4 bases from J; bases unmatched to any gene: 6. Germline assignment: CDR1 SQVTM and CDR2 ANQGSEA. DNA for the CDR3: TGCAGCGTCCGGATGACAGGGGGCACCGGGGAGCTGTTTTTT. This gives the protein CSVRMTGGTGELFF.

The CDR3 DNA is TGTGCCAGCAGACTTTATGCCTTAAGACTGAGTAATGAAAAACTGTTTTTT. Protein: CASRLYALRLSNEKLFF. The chain links TRBV2 to TRBJ1-4; no clear D gene. CDR3 length: 17 residues. CDR1 SNHLY and CDR2 FYNNEI come from the germline V gene. V was cut by 6 bases and J by 4 bases, with 21 bases left in between.

In this sample, this clone turned up many times. The chain uses TRBV7-9 and TRBJ2-3, with D perhaps being TRBD1 or TRBD2 (5 bases each). With 5 bases removed from V and 4 bases from J, the gap between germline ends came to 10 bases. The CDR3 loop spans 13 amino acids. From germline, CDR1 is SEHNR and CDR2 FQNEAQ (reference sequence). This CDR3 reads CASSTRGPDTQYF. CDR3 DNA sequence: TGTGCCAGCAGCACCCGGGGCCCAGATACGCAGTATTTT.

This clone has only a few counts. This chain links TRBV6-6 with TRBJ1-1; 7 bases fit TRBD1. The CDR3 contains 14 residues. Trimming at V came to 0 bases and at J to 6 bases, leaving 4 bases not matched to a gene. CDR1 is MNHNY and CDR2 is SVGAGI in the germline V gene (reference sequence). The CDR3 DNA sequence: TGTGCCAGCAGTTACTCCGGGACAGCACCTGAAGCTTTCTTT. Amino acids: CASSYSGTAPEAFF.

This sequence joins TRBV20-1 and TRBJ2-5, with 7 bases aligning to TRBD2. V gave up 3 bases and J gave up 5 bases; unmatched junction bases: 0. The V gene's germline CDR1 is DFQATT and CDR2 SNEGSKA (reference sequence). The CDR3 is 11 amino acids. CDR3 sequence (DNA): TGCAGTGCTAGCGGGAGGGAGACCCAGTACTTC. This gives the protein CSASGRETQYF.

The genes are TRBV10-2 and TRBJ1-2; 7 nucleotides match TRBD1. The trim removed 5 bases at V and 5 bases at J, leaving 5 bases unmatched. The CDR3 loop spans 13 amino acids. Germline V CDR1 and CDR2: WSHSY, SAAADI. CDR3 nucleotides: TGCGCCAGCAGTATCTCACAGGGGTATGGCTACACCTTC. Its protein is CASSISQGYGYTF.

This chain uses TRBV10-3 with TRBJ2-1, with 9 bases lining up with TRBD2. V shed 6 bases, J shed 0 bases, and the junction held 3 bases outside the gene matches. The CDR3 loop spans 15 amino acids. Germline CDR1 ENHRY, CDR2 SYGVKD. The CDR3, as DNA: TGTGCCATCAGGGATAGCGGGAGCTCCTACAATGAGCAGTTCTTC. Translation gives CAIRDSGSSYNEQFF.

This clone was counted only a few times. The chain is built from TRBV29-1 and TRBJ2-3; the match to TRBD2 covers 8 bases. Germline CDR1 SQVTM, CDR2 ANQGSEA. Losses at the gene ends were 5 bases for V and 0 bases for J; bases not matched to a gene: 10. There are 16 residues in the CDR3. The CDR3 bases are TGCAGCGTTCAGGGAGAACTAGCGGAAAGCACAGATACGCAGTATTTT. This sequence encodes CSVQGELAESTDTQYF.

The J gene is TRBJ1-1, the V gene TRBV2; D is uncertain. CDR1 is SNHLY, CDR2 FYNNEI, per germline. The CDR3 consists of 13 residues. Trimming removed 2 bases from V and 0 bases from J, with 4 bases in between. For the CDR3, the DNA is TGTGCCAGCAGTGAATATCTGAACACTGAAGCTTTCTTT. Its translation: CASSEYLNTEAFF.

This clone was seen repeatedly, ten times or more. The missing conserved phenylalanine or tryptophan at the end of this CDR3 makes a read error likely. It is unclear where the CDR3 begins or ends on the DNA, so no DNA is shown, and the CDR3 is as TCRdb lists it. V is TRBV14 and J is TRBJ2-7; the table's D call TRBD2 went unverified against the DNA. Germline CDR1 and CDR2: SGHDN and FVKESK. The CDR3 length is 12 residues, termini included. CDR3 residues: CASSHRLAGVII.